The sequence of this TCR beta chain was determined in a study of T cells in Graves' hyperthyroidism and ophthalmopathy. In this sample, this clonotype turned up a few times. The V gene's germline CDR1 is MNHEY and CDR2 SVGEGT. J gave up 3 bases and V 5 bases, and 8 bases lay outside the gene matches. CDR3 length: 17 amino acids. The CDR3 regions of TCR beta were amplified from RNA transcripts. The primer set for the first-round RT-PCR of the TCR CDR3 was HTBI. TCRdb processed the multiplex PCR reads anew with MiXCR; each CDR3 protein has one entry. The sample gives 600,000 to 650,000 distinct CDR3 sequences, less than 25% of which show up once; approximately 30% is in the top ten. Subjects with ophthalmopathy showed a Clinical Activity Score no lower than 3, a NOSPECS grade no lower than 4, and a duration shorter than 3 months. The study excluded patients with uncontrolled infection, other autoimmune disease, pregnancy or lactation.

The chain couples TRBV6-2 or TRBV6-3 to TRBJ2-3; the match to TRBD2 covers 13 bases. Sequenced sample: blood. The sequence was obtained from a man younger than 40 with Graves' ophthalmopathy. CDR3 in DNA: TGTGCCAGCAGTCGTTGGACTAGCGGGAGTAATACAGATACGCAGTATTTT. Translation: CASSRWTSGSNTDTQYF.